These 6 T cell receptor beta chains originate from one sample sequenced in a study of cytomegalovirus exposure and HLA in healthy donors. Use of 60 Vbeta and 13 Jbeta primers characterized the PCR. TCRdb's copy holds only in-frame clones and misses some; the assay was immunoSEQ multiplex PCR. The table lists some 170,000 clones, roughly 80% of them singletons, with over 8.5% in the top ten. Material for sequencing was PBMCs. All receptors come from a man aged 50 to 60 in good health and CMV-seropositive.

V and J are TRBV5-4 and TRBJ2-4, with D possibly TRBD1 on 5 matching bases. V lost 2 bases and J 11 bases, leaving 11 bases between the germline ends. Per the germline V gene, CDR1 is SGHNT and CDR2 is YYREEE (reference sequence). There are 12 residues in the CDR3. CDR3 region: CASSLDSRVQYF. The CDR3 DNA is TGTGCCAGCAGCTTAGACAGCCGTGTTCAGTACTTC.

The V call is TRBV5-1, the J call TRBJ2-3, with TRBD1 identical over 8 bases. V was pared by 7 bases and J by 3 bases, with 4 bases of the junction left unmatched. This CDR3 region has 13 residues. From germline, CDR1 is SGHRS and CDR2 YFSETQ. The CDR3, as DNA: TGCGCCAGCGCGGACAGGGCTACAGATACGCAGTATTTT. It encodes CASADRATDTQYF.

V gene TRBV10-3 combines with J gene TRBJ2-3; 9 bases agree with TRBD1. The CDR3 extends over 15 amino acids. With 6 bases clipped from V and 0 bases from J, the junction kept 4 bases outside the gene matches. Germline loops: CDR1 ENHRY, CDR2 SYGVKD. The CDR3 is CAIRQGQGSTDTQYF. Written as DNA, the CDR3 is TGTGCCATCAGACAGGGACAGGGCAGCACAGATACGCAGTATTTT.

The chain couples TRBV2 to TRBJ2-7, with a tentative D call TRBD1 (6 bases). The V gene's germline CDR1 is SNHLY and CDR2 FYNNEI. V lost 10 bases and J lost 4, with 17 bases in between. This CDR3 has 13 amino acids. This CDR3 reads CATSPGASYEQYF. For the CDR3, the DNA is TGTGCCACATCGCCAGGGGCCAGTTACGAGCAGTACTTC. The whole variable domain, remainder taken from reference TRBV2 and TRBJ2-7, is EPEVTQTPSHQVTQMGQEVILRCVPISNHLYFYWYRQILGQKVEFLVSFYNNEISEKSEIFDDQFSVERPDGSNFTLKIRSTKLEDSAMYFCATSPGASYEQYFGPGTRLTVT.

The V call is TRBV6-5, the J call TRBJ2-5; 9 bases are shared with TRBD1. This CDR3 has 15 residues. The V and J ends lost 8 bases and 5 bases, in that order; junction bases with no gene match: 12. Germline V CDR1 and CDR2: MNHEY, SVGAGI. The CDR3 DNA sequence: TGTGCCAGCCCCCCACCGGGACAGGGTTTTGAGACCCAGTACTTC. The encoded protein is CASPPPGQGFETQYF.

The rearrangement joins TRBV9 to TRBJ2-5, with D perhaps matching TRBD2 (5 bases). The germline V and J ends were trimmed by 4 bases and 5 bases, with 12 bases remaining between them. Germline values: CDR1 SGDLS, CDR2 YYNGEE. The CDR3 is made up of 13 amino acids. For the CDR3, the DNA is TGTGCCAGCAGCCAGGAGGCGTGGGAGACCCAGTACTTC. Its translation: CASSQEAWETQYF. Supplemented by reference TRBV9 and TRBJ2-5, the full variable domain reads DSGVTQTPKHLITATGQRVTLRCSPRSGDLSVYWYQQSLDQGLQFLIQYYNGEERAKGNILERFSAQQFPDLHSELNLSSLELGDSALYFCASSQEAWETQYFGPGTRLLVL.